One sample yielded the 8 T cell receptor beta chains listed below, sequenced in a study of cytomegalovirus exposure and HLA in healthy donors. Primers included in the PCR were 60 Vbeta and 13 Jbeta primers. Profiled with immunoSEQ multiplex PCR; TCRdb holds only in-frame clones, not every one. The table lists approximately 130,000 clones, 87% of them singletons, with approximately 4.7% in the top ten. Sequencing used PBMCs. The receptors shown here come from a young woman in good health and CMV-seronegative.

The genes are TRBV2 and TRBJ2-7; TRBD1 matches 10 bases. The CDR3 is made up of 14 amino acids. V lost 5 bases, J lost 4 bases, and 5 bases stayed unmatched. In germline, CDR1 is SNHLY, CDR2 FYNNEI. The CDR3 protein is CASSLTGGKYEQYF. The CDR3 DNA reads TGTGCCAGCAGTCTGACAGGGGGCAAGTACGAGCAGTACTTC.

The genes are TRBV7-2 and TRBJ2-7; TRBD2 aligns across 7 bases. The germline V gene encodes CDR1 SGHTA and CDR2 FQGNSA. The CDR3 has 16 amino acids. The trim removed 1 base at V and 2 bases at J, leaving 8 bases unmatched. In DNA, the CDR3 is TGTGCCAGCAGCTTAGTGTTTGGGGAGGGCGCCTACGAGCAGTACTTC. It specifies CASSLVFGEGAYEQYF. Supplemented by reference TRBV7-2 and TRBJ2-7, the full variable domain reads GAGVSQSPSNKVTEKGKDVELRCDPISGHTALYWYRQSLGQGLEFLIYFQGNSAPDKSGLPSDRFSAERTGGSVSTLTIQRTQQEDSAVYLCASSLVFGEGAYEQYFGPGTRLTVT.

CDR3 loop: CASLLSLAGRGGHNEQFF. In DNA form, the CDR3 reads TGTGCCAGCCTTCTCAGCCTAGCGGGCCGGGGGGGGCACAATGAGCAGTTCTTC. The chain uses TRBV2 and TRBJ2-1; 8 bases map to TRBD2. This CDR3 contains 18 residues. V lost 8 bases and J lost 5; bases outside the gene matches: 20. Looked up from germline, CDR1 is SNHLY and CDR2 is FYNNEI.

V is TRBV7-2 and J is TRBJ1-1; 8 nucleotides line up with TRBD1. Per germline, CDR1 SGHTA and CDR2 FQGNSA. V shed 3 bases and J 3 bases; nucleotides not matched to a gene: 6. CDR3 length equals 15 residues. The CDR3 nucleotides read TGTGCCAGCAGCTTGGAGGGACAGGTAGACACTGAAGCTTTCTTT. Translating gives CASSLEGQVDTEAFF.

The chain couples TRBV7-9 to TRBJ2-7; no clear D. The CDR3 is 16 residues long. Germline values: CDR1 SEHNR, CDR2 FQNEAQ (reference sequence). Trimming pared 6 bases from V and 2 bases from J, leaving 20 bases between. The CDR3 region has the DNA TGTGCCAGCAGTTCACCCCGGCTAGGATCCGCCTACGAGCAGTACTTC. Protein sequence: CASSSPRLGSAYEQYF.

The rearrangement links TRBV4-1 to TRBJ2-5; D is unresolved. The germline V gene has CDR1 MGHRA and CDR2 YSYEKL. V was clipped by 3 bases and J by 5 bases, with 10 bases between them. The length of the CDR3 is 13 residues. The CDR3 DNA is TGCGCCAGCAGCCATTATAGAACCGAGACCCAGTACTTC. Protein product: CASSHYRTETQYF.

The chain couples TRBV6-5 to TRBJ1-4; 10 bases fit TRBD1. The germline V gene encodes CDR1 MNHEY and CDR2 SVGAGI. The CDR3 loop spans 15 amino acids. The ends lost 4 bases at V and 8 bases at J; junction bases unmatched: 7. CDR3 DNA: TGTGCCAGCAGTTCGGGCGGGACAGGGGAGGAAAAACTGTTTTTT. It codes for CASSSGGTGEEKLFF.

This chain links TRBV2 with TRBJ2-1, with D maybe TRBD1 (5 bases). The CDR3 runs 15 residues. Germline V gene sequence: CDR1 SNHLY, CDR2 FYNNEI. Trimming stripped 1 base from V and 0 bases from J, with 7 bases between. The CDR3 DNA reads TGTGCCAGCAGTGAAGGACAGAGCTCCTACAATGAGCAGTTCTTC. As protein: CASSEGQSSYNEQFF. Full variable domain (outside the CDR3, taken from reference TRBV2 and TRBJ2-1): EPEVTQTPSHQVTQMGQEVILRCVPISNHLYFYWYRQILGQKVEFLVSFYNNEISEKSEIFDDQFSVERPDGSNFTLKIRSTKLEDSAMYFCASSEGQSSYNEQFFGPGTRLTVL.